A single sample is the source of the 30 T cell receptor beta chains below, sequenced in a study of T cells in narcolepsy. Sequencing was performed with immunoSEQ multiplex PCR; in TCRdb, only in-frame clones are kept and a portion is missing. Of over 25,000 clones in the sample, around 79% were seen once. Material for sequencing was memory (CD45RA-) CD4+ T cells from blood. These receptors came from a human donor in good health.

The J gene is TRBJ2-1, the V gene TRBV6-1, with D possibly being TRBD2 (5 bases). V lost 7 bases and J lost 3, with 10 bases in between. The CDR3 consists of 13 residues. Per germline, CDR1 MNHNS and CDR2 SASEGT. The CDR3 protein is CASTSSHYNEQFF. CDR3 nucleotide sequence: TGTGCCAGCACTAGCTCCCACTACAATGAGCAGTTCTTC.

The CDR3 nucleotides are TGTGCCAGCAGCTACGACGGACCACCAGATACGCAGTATTTT. It specifies CASSYDGPPDTQYF. The chain carries TRBV7-9 and TRBJ2-3, with unresolved D. V was pared by 4 bases and J by 4 bases, with 12 bases between. Looked up from germline, CDR1 is SEHNR and CDR2 is FQNEAQ (reference sequence). The CDR3 is 14 residues long.

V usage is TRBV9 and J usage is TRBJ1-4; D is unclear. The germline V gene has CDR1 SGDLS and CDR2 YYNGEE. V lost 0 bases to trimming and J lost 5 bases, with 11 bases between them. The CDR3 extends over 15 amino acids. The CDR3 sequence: CASSVEGIPNEKLFF. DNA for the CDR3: TGTGCCAGCAGCGTAGAGGGAATCCCGAATGAAAAACTGTTTTTT.

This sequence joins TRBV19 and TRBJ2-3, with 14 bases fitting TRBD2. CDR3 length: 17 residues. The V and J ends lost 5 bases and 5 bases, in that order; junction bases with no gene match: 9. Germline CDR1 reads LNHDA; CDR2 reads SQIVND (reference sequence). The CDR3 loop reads CASSPRLAGGQIDTQYF. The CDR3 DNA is TGTGCCAGTAGTCCCCGACTAGCGGGAGGGCAGATAGATACGCAGTATTTT.

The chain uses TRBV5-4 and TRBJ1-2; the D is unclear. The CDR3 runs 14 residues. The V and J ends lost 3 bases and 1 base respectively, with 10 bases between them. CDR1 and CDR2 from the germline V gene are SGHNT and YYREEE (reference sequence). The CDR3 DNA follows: TGTGCCAGCAGCTACCGGGATCTTAACTATGGCTACACCTTC. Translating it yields CASSYRDLNYGYTF.

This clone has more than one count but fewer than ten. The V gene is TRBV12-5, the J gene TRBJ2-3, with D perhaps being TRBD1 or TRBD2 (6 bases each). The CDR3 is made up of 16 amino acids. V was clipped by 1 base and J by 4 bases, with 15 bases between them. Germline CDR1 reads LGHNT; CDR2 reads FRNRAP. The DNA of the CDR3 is TGTGCTAGTGGTTTGGGGGGGGCCGGCCCGGCAGATACGCAGTATTTT. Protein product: CASGLGGAGPADTQYF.

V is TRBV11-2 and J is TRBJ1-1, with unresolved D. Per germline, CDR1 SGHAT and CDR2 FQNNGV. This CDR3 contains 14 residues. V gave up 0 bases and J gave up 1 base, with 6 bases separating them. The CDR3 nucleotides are TGTGCCAGCAGCTTAGATATTCCGAACACTGAAGCTTTCTTT. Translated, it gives CASSLDIPNTEAFF.

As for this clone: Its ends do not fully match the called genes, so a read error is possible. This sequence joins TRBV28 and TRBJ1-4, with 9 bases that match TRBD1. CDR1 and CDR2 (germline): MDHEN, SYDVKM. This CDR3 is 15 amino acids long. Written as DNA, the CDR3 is TGTGCCCGCAGTAGGGGTGGGACAGGGAGGGAAAAACTGTTTTTT. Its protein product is CARSRGGTGREKLFF.

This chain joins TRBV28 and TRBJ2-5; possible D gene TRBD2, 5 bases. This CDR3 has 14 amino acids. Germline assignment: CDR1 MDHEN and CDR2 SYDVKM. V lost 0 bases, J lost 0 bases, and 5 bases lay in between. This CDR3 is CASSLWGDQETQYF. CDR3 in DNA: TGTGCCAGCAGTTTATGGGGAGACCAAGAGACCCAGTACTTC.

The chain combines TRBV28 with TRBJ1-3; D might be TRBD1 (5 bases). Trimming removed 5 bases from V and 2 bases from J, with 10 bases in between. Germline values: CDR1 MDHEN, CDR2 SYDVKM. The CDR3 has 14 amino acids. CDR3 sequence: CASSTTDPGNTIYF. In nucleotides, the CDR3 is TGTGCCAGCAGTACGACAGACCCTGGAAACACCATATATTTT.

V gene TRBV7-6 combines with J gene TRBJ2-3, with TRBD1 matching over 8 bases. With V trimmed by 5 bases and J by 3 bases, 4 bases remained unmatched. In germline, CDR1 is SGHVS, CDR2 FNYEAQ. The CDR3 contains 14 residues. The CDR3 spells CASSRTGKTDTQYF. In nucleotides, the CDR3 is TGTGCCAGCAGCCGGACAGGGAAAACAGATACGCAGTATTTT.

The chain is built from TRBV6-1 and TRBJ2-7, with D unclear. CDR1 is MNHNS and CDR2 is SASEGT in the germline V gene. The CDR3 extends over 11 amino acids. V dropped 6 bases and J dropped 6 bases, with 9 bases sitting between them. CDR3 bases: TGTGCCAGCAGCGGTACCTCCGAGCAGTACTTC. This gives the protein CASSGTSEQYF.

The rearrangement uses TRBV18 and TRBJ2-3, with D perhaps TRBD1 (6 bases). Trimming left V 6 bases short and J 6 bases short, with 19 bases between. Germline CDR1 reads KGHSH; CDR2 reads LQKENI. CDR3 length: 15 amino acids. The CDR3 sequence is CASSLTGNFWDTQYF. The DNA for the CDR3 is TGTGCCAGCTCGTTAACAGGGAATTTTTGGGATACGCAGTATTTT.

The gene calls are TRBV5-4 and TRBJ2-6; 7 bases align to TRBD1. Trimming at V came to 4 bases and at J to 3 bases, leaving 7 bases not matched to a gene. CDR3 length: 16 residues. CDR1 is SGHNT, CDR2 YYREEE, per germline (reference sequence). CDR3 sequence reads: CASSLYTGVGANVLTF. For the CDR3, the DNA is TGTGCCAGCAGCCTATATACAGGGGTTGGGGCCAACGTCCTGACTTTC.

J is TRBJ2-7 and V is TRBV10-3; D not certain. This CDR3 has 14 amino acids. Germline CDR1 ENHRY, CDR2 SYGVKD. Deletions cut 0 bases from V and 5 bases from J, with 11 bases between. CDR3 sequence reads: CAISESSSGDEQYF. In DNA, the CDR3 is TGTGCCATCAGTGAGTCGTCCTCGGGCGACGAGCAGTACTTC.

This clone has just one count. CDR3 sequence (DNA): TGCAGCGTGAGCCAGCAGGGGCAATTCGGGGAGCAGTACTTC. Translating it yields CSVSQQGQFGEQYF. The chain combines TRBV29-1 with TRBJ2-7; perhaps TRBD1 as D (6 bases). The germline V gene encodes CDR1 SQVTM and CDR2 ANQGSEA. V lost 6 bases and J lost 7, with 22 bases in between. CDR3 size: 14 residues.

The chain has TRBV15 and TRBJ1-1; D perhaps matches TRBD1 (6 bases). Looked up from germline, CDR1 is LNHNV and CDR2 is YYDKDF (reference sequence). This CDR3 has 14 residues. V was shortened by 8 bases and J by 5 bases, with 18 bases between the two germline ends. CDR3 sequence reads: CATDRGAGGTEAFF. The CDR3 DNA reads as TGTGCCACCGATAGGGGGGCGGGGGGAACTGAAGCTTTCTTT.

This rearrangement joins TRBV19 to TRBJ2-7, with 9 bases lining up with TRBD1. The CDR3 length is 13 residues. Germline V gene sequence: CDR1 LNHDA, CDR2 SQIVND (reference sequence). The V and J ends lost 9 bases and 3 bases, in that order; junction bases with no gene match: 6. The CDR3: CASGGQGNYEQYF. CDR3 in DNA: TGTGCCAGCGGCGGACAGGGGAACTACGAGCAGTACTTC.

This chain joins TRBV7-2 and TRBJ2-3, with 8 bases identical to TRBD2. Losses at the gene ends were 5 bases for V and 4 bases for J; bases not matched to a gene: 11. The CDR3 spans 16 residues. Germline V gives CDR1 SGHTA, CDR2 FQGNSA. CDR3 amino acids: CASSQASGGPADTQYF. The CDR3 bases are TGTGCCAGCAGCCAGGCGAGCGGGGGACCCGCAGATACGCAGTATTTT.

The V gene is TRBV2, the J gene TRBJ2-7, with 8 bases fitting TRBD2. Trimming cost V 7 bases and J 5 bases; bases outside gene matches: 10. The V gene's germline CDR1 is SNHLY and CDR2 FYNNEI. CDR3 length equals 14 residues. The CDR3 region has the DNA TGTGCCAGCAACCCCCGGGCGGGAGGTAACGAGCAGTACTTC. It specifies CASNPRAGGNEQYF. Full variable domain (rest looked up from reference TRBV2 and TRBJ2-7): EPEVTQTPSHQVTQMGQEVILRCVPISNHLYFYWYRQILGQKVEFLVSFYNNEISEKSEIFDDQFSVERPDGSNFTLKIRSTKLEDSAMYFCASNPRAGGNEQYFGPGTRLTVT.

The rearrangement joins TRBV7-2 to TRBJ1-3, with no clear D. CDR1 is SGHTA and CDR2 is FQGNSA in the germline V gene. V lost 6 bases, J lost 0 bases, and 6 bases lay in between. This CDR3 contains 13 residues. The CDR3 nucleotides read TGTGCCAGCAGGATGAACTCTGGAAACACCATATATTTT. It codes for CASRMNSGNTIYF.

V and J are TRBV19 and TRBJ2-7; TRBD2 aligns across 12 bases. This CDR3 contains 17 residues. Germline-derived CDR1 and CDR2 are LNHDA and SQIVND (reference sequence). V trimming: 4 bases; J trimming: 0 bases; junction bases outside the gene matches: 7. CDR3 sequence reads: CASSKQTSGRFSYEQYF. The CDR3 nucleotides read TGTGCCAGTAGTAAACAAACTAGCGGGAGGTTCTCCTACGAGCAGTACTTC. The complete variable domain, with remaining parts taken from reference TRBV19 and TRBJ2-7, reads DGGITQSPKYLFRKEGQNVTLSCEQNLNHDAMYWYRQDPGQGLRLIYYSQIVNDFQKGDIAEGYSVSREKKESFPLTVTSAQKNPTAFYLCASSKQTSGRFSYEQYFGPGTRLTVT.

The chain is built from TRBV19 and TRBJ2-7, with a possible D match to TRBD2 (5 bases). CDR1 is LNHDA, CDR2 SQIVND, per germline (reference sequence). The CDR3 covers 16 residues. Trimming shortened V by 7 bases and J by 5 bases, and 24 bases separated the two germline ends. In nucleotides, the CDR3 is TGTGCCAGTACGGGTACTCGGGGTGGTAGAGAAGACGAGCAGTACTTC. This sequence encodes CASTGTRGGREDEQYF.

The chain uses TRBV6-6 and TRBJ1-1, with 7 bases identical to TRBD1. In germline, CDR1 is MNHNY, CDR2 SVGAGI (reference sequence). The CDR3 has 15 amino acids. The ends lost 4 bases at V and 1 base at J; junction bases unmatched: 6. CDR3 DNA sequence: TGTGCCAGCAGTTCCCCAGGGGGAAGGAACACTGAAGCTTTCTTT. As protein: CASSSPGGRNTEAFF.

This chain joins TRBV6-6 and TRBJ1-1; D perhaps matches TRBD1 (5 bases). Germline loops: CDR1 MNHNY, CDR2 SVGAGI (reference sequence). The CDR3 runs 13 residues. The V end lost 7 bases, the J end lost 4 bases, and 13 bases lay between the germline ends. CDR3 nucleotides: TGTGCCAGCACCTTCACAGGTGGCACTGAAGCTTTCTTT. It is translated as CASTFTGGTEAFF.

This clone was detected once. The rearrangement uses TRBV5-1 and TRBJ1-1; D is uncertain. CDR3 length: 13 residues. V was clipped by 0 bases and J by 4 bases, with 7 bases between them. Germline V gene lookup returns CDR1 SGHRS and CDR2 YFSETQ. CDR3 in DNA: TGCGCCAGCAGCTTGGCGGAAGGCACTGAAGCTTTCTTT. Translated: CASSLAEGTEAFF.

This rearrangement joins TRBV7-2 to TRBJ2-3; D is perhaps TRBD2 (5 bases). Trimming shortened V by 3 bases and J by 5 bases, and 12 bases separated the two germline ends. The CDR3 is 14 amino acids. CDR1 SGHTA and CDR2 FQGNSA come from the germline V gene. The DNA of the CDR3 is TGTGCCAGCAGCTTCACTAGTGCACAAGATACGCAGTATTTT. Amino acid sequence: CASSFTSAQDTQYF.

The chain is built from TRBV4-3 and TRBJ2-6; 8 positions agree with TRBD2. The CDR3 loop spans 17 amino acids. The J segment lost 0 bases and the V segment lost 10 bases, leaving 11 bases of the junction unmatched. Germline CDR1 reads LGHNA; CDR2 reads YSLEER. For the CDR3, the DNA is TGCGCCAACGGGGGGGGCACAGGCAGCTCTGGGGCCAACGTCCTGACTTTC. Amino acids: CANGGGTGSSGANVLTF.

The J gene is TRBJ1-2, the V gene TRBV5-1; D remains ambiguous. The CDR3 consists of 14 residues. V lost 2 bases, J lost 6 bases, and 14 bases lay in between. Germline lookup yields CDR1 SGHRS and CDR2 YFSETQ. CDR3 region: CASSFGQVFHGYTF. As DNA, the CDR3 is TGCGCCAGCAGCTTCGGCCAGGTATTTCATGGCTACACCTTC.

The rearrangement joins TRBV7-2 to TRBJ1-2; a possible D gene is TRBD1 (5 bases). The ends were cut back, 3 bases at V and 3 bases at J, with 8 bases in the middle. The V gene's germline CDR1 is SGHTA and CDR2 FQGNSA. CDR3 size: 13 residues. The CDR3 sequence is CASSLGRDYGYTF. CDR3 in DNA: TGTGCCAGCAGCTTGGGACGGGACTATGGCTACACCTTC.